This TCR beta chain originates from a study of cytomegalovirus exposure and HLA in healthy donors. Study in general: Earlier findings included about 120 million unique TCR beta sequences obtained from around 180 million T cells.

Primers: 60 Vbeta forward and 13 Jbeta reverse. Profiled with immunoSEQ multiplex PCR; TCRdb holds only in-frame clones, not every one. The sample lists 100,000 to 140,000 clones; around four fifths were seen once. Germline V gives CDR1 SEHNR, CDR2 FQNEAQ (reference sequence). Between the trimmed V and J ends, which lost 5 bases and 0 bases, there was a span of 11 bases. There are 15 residues in the CDR3. The rearrangement uses TRBV7-9 and TRBJ1-3, with D tentatively TRBD1 (6 bases). Sequenced sample: PBMCs. The sequence derives from a man aged 25 to 40 in good health and CMV-seronegative. The CDR3 loop is CASSPRGSSGNTIYF. CDR3 DNA sequence: TGTGCCAGCAGCCCTAGGGGGAGCTCTGGAAACACCATATATTTT.